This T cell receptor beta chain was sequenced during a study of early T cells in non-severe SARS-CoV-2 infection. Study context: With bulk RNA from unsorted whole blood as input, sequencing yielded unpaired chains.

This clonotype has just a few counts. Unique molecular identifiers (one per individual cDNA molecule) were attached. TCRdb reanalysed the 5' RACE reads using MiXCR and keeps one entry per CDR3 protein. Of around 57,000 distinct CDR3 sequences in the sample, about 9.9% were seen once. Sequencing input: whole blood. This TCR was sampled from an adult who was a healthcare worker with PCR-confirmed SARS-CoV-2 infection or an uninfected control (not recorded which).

The CDR3 DNA is TGTGCCAGCACCGAGCGTCCGGCAACTAATGAAAAACTGTTTTTT. This sequence encodes CASTERPATNEKLFF. The chain combines TRBV12-3 or TRBV12-4 with TRBJ1-4; D gene unclear. Trimming stripped 7 bases from V and 0 bases from J, with 12 bases between. CDR3 size: 15 residues.